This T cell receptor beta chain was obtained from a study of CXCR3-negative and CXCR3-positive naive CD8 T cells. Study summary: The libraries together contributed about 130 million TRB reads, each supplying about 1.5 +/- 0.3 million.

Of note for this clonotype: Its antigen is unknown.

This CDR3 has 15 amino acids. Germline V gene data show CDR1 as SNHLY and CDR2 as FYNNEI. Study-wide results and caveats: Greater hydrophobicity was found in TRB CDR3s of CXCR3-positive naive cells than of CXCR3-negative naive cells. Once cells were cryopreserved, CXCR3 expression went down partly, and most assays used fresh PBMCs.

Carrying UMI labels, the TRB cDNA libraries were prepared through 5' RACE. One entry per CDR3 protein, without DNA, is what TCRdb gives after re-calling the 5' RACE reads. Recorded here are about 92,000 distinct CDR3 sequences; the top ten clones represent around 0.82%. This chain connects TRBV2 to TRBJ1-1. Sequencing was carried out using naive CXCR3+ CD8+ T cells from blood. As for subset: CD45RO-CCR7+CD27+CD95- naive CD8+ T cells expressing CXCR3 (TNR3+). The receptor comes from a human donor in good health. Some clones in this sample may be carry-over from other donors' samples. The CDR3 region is CASSEALRANTEAFF.